This T cell receptor beta chain was recorded in a study of T cells in Graves' hyperthyroidism and ophthalmopathy. Out of approximately 9.9 ml of fresh peripheral blood came the PBMCs. Amplification targeted TCR beta CDR3 regions from RNA transcripts. TCR CDR3 regions were first amplified by RT-PCR with HTBI primers. TCRdb itself ran the multiplex PCR reads through MiXCR, one entry per CDR3 protein. This sample has some 500,000 distinct CDR3 sequences; 13% to 15% occur once, and the top ten carry around a sixth. Study-wide points: In the blood, most expanded thyroid clonotypes above 0.001 appeared as well.

This clonotype was seen a handful of times. What it binds is not known. The specimen sequenced was blood. The receptor comes from a woman aged 18 to 35 with Graves' hyperthyroidism.

The CDR3 is CASSAGLGLDTEAFF. The CDR3 nucleotides read TGTGCCAGCAGCGCCGGGCTCGGGCTTGACACTGAAGCTTTCTTT. The chain has TRBV9 and TRBJ1-1, with D unclear. Trimming removed 3 bases from V and 3 bases from J, with 15 bases in between. The CDR3 has 15 amino acids. CDR1 is SGDLS, CDR2 YYNGEE, per germline.